These 29 T cell receptor beta chains originate from one sample sequenced in a study of Tregs in tolerant kidney transplant recipients. Sequenced by immunoSEQ multiplex PCR; TCRdb stores in-frame clones only, minus some. The sample records around 98,000 clones, roughly 93% being singletons. Sample: CD4+ T cells from blood, taken before the transplant. All receptors come from a human donor who received a combined kidney and bone marrow transplant.

The chain combines TRBV7-6 with TRBJ1-2; tentatively, D is TRBD1 (5 bases). Trimming cost V 4 bases and J 7 bases, with 19 bases left between them. Germline values: CDR1 SGHVS, CDR2 FNYEAQ. The CDR3 is 15 residues long. CDR3 protein: CASSSPTQGMSGYTF. For the CDR3, the DNA is TGTGCCAGCAGCTCACCCACCCAGGGAATGAGTGGCTACACCTTC.

The rearrangement uses TRBV7-2 and TRBJ1-2; D possibly corresponds to TRBD1 (5 bases). V was clipped by 2 bases and J by 2 bases, with 6 bases between them. The length of the CDR3 is 13 residues. Germline V gene data show CDR1 as SGHTA and CDR2 as FQGNSA. CDR3 sequence (DNA): TGTGCCAGCAGCTTACGGGGGAACTATGGCTACACCTTC. Its translation is CASSLRGNYGYTF. Full variable domain (rest looked up from reference TRBV7-2 and TRBJ1-2): GAGVSQSPSNKVTEKGKDVELRCDPISGHTALYWYRQSLGQGLEFLIYFQGNSAPDKSGLPSDRFSAERTGGSVSTLTIQRTQQEDSAVYLCASSLRGNYGYTFGSGTRLTVV.

The CDR3 here is CASSVTGENTEAFF. The DNA of the CDR3 is TGTGCCAGCAGCGTAACAGGGGAGAACACTGAAGCTTTCTTT. The chain joins TRBV9 to TRBJ1-1, with TRBD1 identical over 7 bases. Germline CDR1 reads SGDLS; CDR2 reads YYNGEE. The V gene end was trimmed by 1 base and the J gene end by 1 base; junction bases not matched to a gene: 1. The CDR3 totals 14 residues.

V is TRBV10-3 and J is TRBJ2-7; TRBD1 might be the D (5 bases). V lost 3 bases, J lost 1 base, and 10 bases lay in between. The CDR3 runs 14 residues. Germline V gives CDR1 ENHRY, CDR2 SYGVKD. Written as DNA, the CDR3 is TGTGCCATCAGTGAAACAGGTCAATCCTACGAGCAGTACTTC. Its protein is CAISETGQSYEQYF.

This rearrangement joins TRBV7-6 to TRBJ2-7, with 9 bases lining up with TRBD1. The CDR3 totals 14 residues. In germline, CDR1 is SGHVS, CDR2 FNYEAQ. J was trimmed by 1 base and V by 5 bases; bases with no gene match: 3. This chain's CDR3 is CASSHGTGSYEQYF. The CDR3 DNA reads TGTGCCAGCAGCCACGGGACAGGGTCCTACGAGCAGTACTTC.

This clone was observed a handful of times. The chain combines TRBV2 with TRBJ1-3; D remains ambiguous. Germline loops: CDR1 SNHLY, CDR2 FYNNEI. The CDR3 is 14 amino acids. Trimming cost V 7 bases and J 0 bases, with 10 bases left between them. In DNA, the CDR3 is TGTGCCAGCACCGGGTTTAACTCTGGAAACACCATATATTTT. Translating it yields CASTGFNSGNTIYF.

V usage is TRBV6-5 and J usage is TRBJ2-7; 10 bases are shared with TRBD1. The CDR3 is 15 residues long. Per germline, CDR1 MNHEY and CDR2 SVGAGI. Trimming took 6 bases from V and 4 from J; bases not matched to a gene: 9. The CDR3 sequence is CASRLGDRGPYEQYF. As DNA, the CDR3 is TGTGCCAGCAGGCTAGGTGACAGGGGGCCGTACGAGCAGTACTTC.

The rearrangement links TRBV2 to TRBJ1-2; D ambiguous. V was cut by 1 base and J by 0 bases, with 12 bases left in between. This CDR3 comprises 16 residues. In germline, CDR1 is SNHLY, CDR2 FYNNEI. The chain's CDR3 is CASSEGPGLANYGYTF. The CDR3 nucleotides are TGTGCCAGCAGTGAAGGTCCGGGTTTGGCTAACTATGGCTACACCTTC.

The rearrangement uses TRBV27 and TRBJ1-2; 8 positions match TRBD1. CDR3 length equals 12 residues. Germline assignment: CDR1 MNHEY and CDR2 SMNVEV (reference sequence). V shed 8 bases, J shed 3 bases, and the junction held 2 bases outside the gene matches. The CDR3 DNA sequence: TGTGCCAGCTGGGACAGGTACTATGGCTACACCTTC. This translates into CASWDRYYGYTF.

The chain employs TRBV28 and TRBJ2-7; TRBD1 agrees at 8 bases. V lost 3 bases to trimming and J lost 2 bases; unmatched junction nucleotides: 3. Germline CDR1 and CDR2: MDHEN and SYDVKM. The CDR3 runs to 14 residues. DNA for the CDR3: TGTGCCAGCAGTTTCGGGGGACAGGCCTACGAGCAGTACTTC. It yields the protein CASSFGGQAYEQYF. Full variable domain (rest looked up from reference TRBV28 and TRBJ2-7): DVKVTQSSRYLVKRTGEKVFLECVQDMDHENMFWYRQDPGLGLRLIYFSYDVKMKEKGDIPEGYSVSREKKERFSLILESASTNQTSMYLCASSFGGQAYEQYFGPGTRLTVT.

Worth noting for this clone: At one boundary the junction diverges from the germline segment, which might be a read error. The rearrangement joins TRBV5-4 to TRBJ2-1; 14 bases match TRBD2. Germline CDR1 SGHNT, CDR2 YYREEE (reference sequence). This CDR3 comprises 15 residues. CDR3 region: CASTLGTSGGLAQFF. CDR3 DNA sequence: TGTGCCAGCACCTTGGGGACTAGCGGGGGACTTGCGCAGTTCTTC.

The chain joins TRBV6-5 to TRBJ1-5, with TRBD1 identical over 9 bases. The length of the CDR3 is 15 residues. Trimming cost V 0 bases and J 4 bases; bases outside gene matches: 1. Germline V gives CDR1 MNHEY, CDR2 SVGAGI. CDR3 protein: CASSYSGTGNQPQHF. The CDR3 DNA reads TGTGCCAGCAGTTACTCTGGGACAGGGAATCAGCCCCAGCATTTT.

The chain employs TRBV7-2 and TRBJ2-2, with 14 positions matching TRBD2. Losses at the gene ends were 4 bases for V and 7 bases for J; bases not matched to a gene: 5. Germline V gene lookup returns CDR1 SGHTA and CDR2 FQGNSA. The CDR3 is made up of 16 amino acids. The CDR3 region is CASSSGLAGEHGELFF. In DNA form, the CDR3 reads TGTGCCAGCAGCTCGGGACTAGCGGGAGAGCACGGGGAGCTGTTTTTT.

The V and J genes are TRBV25-1 and TRBJ2-7, with a weak D call TRBD2 (6 bases). Germline V CDR1 and CDR2: MGHDK, SYGVNS. CDR3 size: 16 residues. Trimming removed 4 bases from V and 1 base from J, with 17 bases in between. The CDR3 DNA is TGTGCCAGCAGTGGGGGTTTATGGGACTTATCCTACGAGCAGTACTTC. Translating gives CASSGGLWDLSYEQYF.

V gene TRBV7-9 combines with J gene TRBJ2-5; 9 bases are shared with TRBD1. From germline, CDR1 is SEHNR and CDR2 FQNEAQ (reference sequence). The trim removed 5 bases at V and 3 bases at J, leaving 10 bases unmatched. The CDR3 sequence is 16 residues long. The CDR3 sequence: CASSPRRTGEEETQYF. CDR3 in DNA: TGTGCCAGCAGCCCCCGACGGACAGGGGAGGAAGAGACCCAGTACTTC.

The chain recombines TRBV7-2 with TRBJ2-5, with TRBD1 matching over 7 bases. Germline V CDR1 and CDR2: SGHTA, FQGNSA. The CDR3 has 14 amino acids. J lost 3 bases, V lost 1 base, and 2 bases had no gene match. The CDR3 region has the DNA TGTGCCAGCAGCTTAGGACAGGGAAAAGAGACCCAGTACTTC. Translated, it gives CASSLGQGKETQYF.

This sequence joins TRBV5-1 and TRBJ2-1; D call uncertain. Trimming left V 2 bases short and J 10 bases short, with 16 bases between. The CDR3 length is 14 residues. Germline CDR1 SGHRS, CDR2 YFSETQ. The CDR3 sequence: CASSFAPTVGEQFF. In nucleotides, the CDR3 is TGCGCCAGCAGCTTCGCCCCGACTGTTGGGGAGCAGTTCTTC.

The CDR3 reads CASSLAQGNSPLHF. CDR3 DNA sequence: TGTGCCAGCAGCTTGGCCCAGGGTAATTCACCCCTCCACTTT. This chain uses TRBV5-5 with TRBJ1-6; D is possibly TRBD1 (5 bases). The ends were cut back, 0 bases at V and 6 bases at J, with 7 bases in the middle. CDR3 length equals 14 residues. Germline lookup yields CDR1 SGHKS and CDR2 YYEKEE (reference sequence).

This rearrangement joins TRBV7-2 to TRBJ1-2; no firm D call. The germline gives CDR1 SGHTA, CDR2 FQGNSA. V dropped 2 bases and J dropped 1 base, with 14 bases sitting between them. The CDR3 runs 16 residues. The CDR3 coding sequence is TGTGCCAGCAGCTTACGGCACGGGTCGCTTAACTATGGCTACACCTTC. Translated, it gives CASSLRHGSLNYGYTF.

This clone came up once. Within the sample, other DNA sequences also encode this same CDR3. This chain connects TRBV2 to TRBJ1-6, with D possibly being TRBD1 (6 bases). This CDR3 is 16 amino acids long. CDR1 SNHLY and CDR2 FYNNEI come from the germline V gene. Trimming removed 3 bases from V and 1 base from J, with 10 bases in between. The CDR3 is CASSDPTGSYNSPLHF. The CDR3 coding sequence is TGTGCCAGCAGTGATCCGACAGGATCCTATAATTCACCCCTCCACTTT.

The chain recombines TRBV18 with TRBJ1-2; D perhaps matches TRBD1 (6 bases). The germline V gene encodes CDR1 KGHSH and CDR2 LQKENI. Trimming cost V 2 bases and J 3 bases, with 19 bases left between them. The CDR3 contains 17 residues. The CDR3 loop is CASSPLNAPTGDYGYTF. The CDR3 DNA reads TGTGCCAGCTCACCATTGAACGCGCCGACAGGAGACTATGGCTACACCTTC.

The chain is built from TRBV7-3 and TRBJ1-2; tentatively, D is TRBD1 (6 bases). Germline CDR1 is SGHTA and CDR2 is FQGTGA. Trimming removed 3 bases at V and 4 bases at J, with 12 bases between. This CDR3 spans 14 amino acids. The CDR3 DNA reads TGTGCCAGCAGCTTTCCGGACAGTCGCTATGGCTACACCTTC. Amino acids: CASSFPDSRYGYTF. Together with reference TRBV7-3 and TRBJ1-2, the CDR3 gives the full variable domain: GAGVSQTPSNKVTEKGKYVELRCDPISGHTALYWYRQSLGQGPEFLIYFQGTGAADDSGLPNDRFFAVRPEGSVSTLKIQRTERGDSAVYLCASSFPDSRYGYTFGSGTRLTVV.

The chain couples TRBV5-1 to TRBJ2-7, with D perhaps TRBD2 (5 bases). The V and J ends lost 8 bases and 0 bases respectively, with 12 bases between them. CDR3 length equals 13 residues. Germline V gene data show CDR1 as SGHRS and CDR2 as YFSETQ. The CDR3: CASQGLLSYEQYF. The CDR3 DNA follows: TGCGCCAGTCAAGGACTTCTCTCCTACGAGCAGTACTTC.

The chain carries TRBV7-6 and TRBJ2-1, with TRBD1 matching over 7 bases. Germline trimming cut 2 bases from V and 4 bases from J; bases unmatched to any gene: 5. This CDR3 contains 15 residues. Germline V gene sequence: CDR1 SGHVS, CDR2 FNYEAQ. The chain's CDR3 is CASSLQTGLYNEQFF. In DNA, the CDR3 is TGTGCCAGCAGCTTACAGACAGGGTTATACAATGAGCAGTTCTTC.

Comment on this clone: Other DNA sequences within the sample encode an identical CDR3. This chain links TRBV18 with TRBJ2-7; 8 bases match TRBD1. CDR3 length equals 14 residues. V was pared by 3 bases and J by 1 base, with 2 bases of the junction left unmatched. Germline assignment: CDR1 KGHSH and CDR2 LQKENI. CDR3 amino acids: CASSPTGGSYEQYF. The CDR3 region has the DNA TGTGCCAGCTCACCTACAGGGGGATCCTACGAGCAGTACTTC.

This chain uses TRBV4-3 with TRBJ2-7, with D maybe TRBD1 (6 bases). The germline V gene encodes CDR1 LGHNA and CDR2 YSLEER. The CDR3 covers 15 residues. The V end was cut by 0 bases, the J end by 4 bases, with 13 bases between. CDR3 protein: CASSQDHATGYEQYF. CDR3 nucleotide sequence: TGCGCCAGCAGCCAAGATCACGCCACAGGGTACGAGCAGTACTTC.

The rearrangement uses TRBV4-2 and TRBJ1-6; 8 nucleotides align to TRBD1. The CDR3 is made up of 17 amino acids. Trimming at V came to 1 base and at J to 8 bases, leaving 10 bases not matched to a gene. CDR1 LGHNA and CDR2 YNFKEQ come from the germline V gene. Here the CDR3 DNA reads TGTGCCAGCAGCCAAGCATTTTACAGGGGGGGTGATTCACCCCTCCACTTT. This sequence encodes CASSQAFYRGGDSPLHF.

The chain uses TRBV4-3 and TRBJ2-7, with 8 bases lining up with TRBD1. Unmatched junction bases numbered 4, after V lost 3 bases and J lost 6 bases. CDR3 length: 13 amino acids. The germline V gene encodes CDR1 LGHNA and CDR2 YSLEER. The CDR3 bases are TGCGCCAGCAGCCACCGGACAGGGTCCGAGCAGTACTTC. Amino acids: CASSHRTGSEQYF.

The chain has TRBV14 and TRBJ2-1, with a tentative D call TRBD2 (5 bases). Germline V CDR1 and CDR2: SGHDN, FVKESK. Trimming removed 4 bases from V and 3 bases from J, with 10 bases in between. This CDR3 spans 14 amino acids. CDR3: CASSPLRVYNEQFF. DNA of the CDR3: TGTGCCAGCAGCCCCCTGCGGGTCTACAATGAGCAGTTCTTC.